This section outlines one T cell receptor (beta chain) sequence together with its context. Sequenced by immunoSEQ multiplex PCR; TCRdb stores in-frame clones only, minus some. The data contain around 270,000 clones, under 85% of them singletons. This entry comes from a study of blood T cell repertoires in COVID-19. Study as a whole: Collection of acute and convalescent COVID-19 samples took place in the United States, Italy and Spain. The cDNA or gDNA used as material had been derived from T cells, B-cell-depleted T cells, or PBMCs.

The germline CDR1 and CDR2 sequences are SQVTM and ANQGSEA. The CDR3 has 13 residues. V dropped 6 bases and J dropped 3; count of bases not matched to a gene: 4. Sequenced material: peripheral blood. This receptor was obtained from a human donor with COVID-19, enrolled during active disease. The donor label of this sample is uncertain. The genes are TRBV29-1 and TRBJ2-2, with 7 bases lining up with TRBD1. The CDR3 region is CSVDRDDTGELFF. CDR3 DNA: TGCAGCGTCGACAGGGATGACACCGGGGAGCTGTTTTTT.